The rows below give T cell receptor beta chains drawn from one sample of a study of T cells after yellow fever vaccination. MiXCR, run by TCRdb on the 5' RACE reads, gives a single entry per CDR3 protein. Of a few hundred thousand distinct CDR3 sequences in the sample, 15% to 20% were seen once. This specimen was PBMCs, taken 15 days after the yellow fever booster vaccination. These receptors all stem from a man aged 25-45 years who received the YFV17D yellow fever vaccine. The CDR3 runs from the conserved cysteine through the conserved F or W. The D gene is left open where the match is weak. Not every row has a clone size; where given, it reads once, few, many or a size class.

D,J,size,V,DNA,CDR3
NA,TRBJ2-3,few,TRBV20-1,TGCAGTGCTAATCGAGATACGCAGTATTTT,CSANRDTQYF
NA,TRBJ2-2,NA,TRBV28,TGTGCCAGCAGTCCGATTTCAAGTAACGCCGGGGAGCTGTTTTTT,CASSPISSNAGELFF
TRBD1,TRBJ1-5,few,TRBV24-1,TGTGCCACCAGTGATTTCCGCCCCGGGACAGGGGGCGCGGGCAATCAGCCCCAGCATTTT,CATSDFRPGTGGAGNQPQHF
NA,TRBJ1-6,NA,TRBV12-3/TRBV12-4,TGTGCCAGCAGCTTGGGAGGGCAGACCCATTCACCCCTCCACTTT,CASSLGGQTHSPLHF
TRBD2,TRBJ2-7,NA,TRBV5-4,TGTGCCAGCAGCTACGGGACTAGCGGGATCTACGAGCAGTACTTC,CASSYGTSGIYEQYF
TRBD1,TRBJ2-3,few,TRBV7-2,TGTGCCAGCAGCAGAACAGGGGTAAAGCGCACAGATACGCAGTATTTT,CASSRTGVKRTDTQYF
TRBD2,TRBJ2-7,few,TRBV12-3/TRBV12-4,TGTGCCAGCAGGATCGGGACTAGCGGGGACGAGCAGTACTTC,CASRIGTSGDEQYF
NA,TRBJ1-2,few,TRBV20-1,TGCAGTGCTAGAGTAGGAGGGAACTATGGCTACACCTTC,CSARVGGNYGYTF
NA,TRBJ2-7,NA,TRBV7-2,TGTGCCAGCAGCTCTTCCCTCTTGGGTTCAGTCTACGAGCAGTACTTC,CASSSSLLGSVYEQYF
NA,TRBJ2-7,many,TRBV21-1,TGTGCCAGCAGCAAGGGACTATGCGACGAGCAGTACTTC,CASSKGLCDEQYF
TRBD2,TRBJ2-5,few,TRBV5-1,TGCGCCAGCAGCGGGGGACTAGCGAGCCGTCAAGAGACCCAGTACTTC,CASSGGLASRQETQYF
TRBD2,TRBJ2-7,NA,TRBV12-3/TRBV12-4,TGTGCCAGCAGCGAGCCTGGGAGGGGTTCCTACGAGCAGTACTTC,CASSEPGRGSYEQYF
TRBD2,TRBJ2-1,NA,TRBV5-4,TGTGCCAGCAGCTTGGAACCAGCGGGAGGTAACAATGAGCAGTTCTTC,CASSLEPAGGNNEQFF
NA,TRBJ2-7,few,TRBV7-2,TGTGCCAGCAGCCGACTTGACTATTACGAGCAGTACTTC,CASSRLDYYEQYF
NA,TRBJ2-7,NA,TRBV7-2,TGTGCCAGCACCCTAGGGGGGAGCGGGTCCTACGAGCAGTACTTC,CASTLGGSGSYEQYF
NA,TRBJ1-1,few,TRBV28,TGTGCCACTGACGGGCCCATGAACACTGAAGCTTTCTTT,CATDGPMNTEAFF
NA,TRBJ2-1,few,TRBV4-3,TGCGCCAGCAGCCAAGAACCCTCGAGCTCCTACAATGAGCAGTTCTTC,CASSQEPSSSYNEQFF
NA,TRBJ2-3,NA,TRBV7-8,TGTGCCAGCAGCCCAAGGTTCCAGGTCTCGGGCACAGATACGCAGTATTTT,CASSPRFQVSGTDTQYF
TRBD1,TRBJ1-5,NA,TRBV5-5,TGTGCCAGCAGCCGGGACAGGGGGCTGTATCAGCCCCAGCATTTT,CASSRDRGLYQPQHF
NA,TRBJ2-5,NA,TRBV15,TGTGCCACAACTCCGGGGAGCCAAGAGACCCAGTACTTC,CATTPGSQETQYF
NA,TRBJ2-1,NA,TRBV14,TGTGCCAGCAGCCAGGGGACCTACGGCTACTTTTCCTACAATGAGCAGTTCTTC,CASSQGTYGYFSYNEQFF
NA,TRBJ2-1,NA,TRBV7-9,TGTGCCAGCAGCGTACGTGCCACGTACTACAATGAGCAGTTCTTC,CASSVRATYYNEQFF
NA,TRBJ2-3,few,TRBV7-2,TGTGCCAGCAGCCCACGCTCGGGGGTTAGCACAGATACGCAGTATTTT,CASSPRSGVSTDTQYF
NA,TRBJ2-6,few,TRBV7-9,TGTGCCAGCAGCTTAGTGTTGGGTGGGGCCAACGTCCTGACTTTC,CASSLVLGGANVLTF
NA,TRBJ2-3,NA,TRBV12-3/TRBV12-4,TGTGCCAGCAGTTTAGAACCGGCCACAGATACGCAGTATTTT,CASSLEPATDTQYF
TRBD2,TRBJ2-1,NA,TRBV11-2,TGTGCCAGCAGCTTCCAACTAGCGGGAGGACACAATGAGCAGTTCTTC,CASSFQLAGGHNEQFF
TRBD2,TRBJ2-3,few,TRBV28,TGTGCCAGCAGTATCGCCGGAAGCGGGAGCGCAGATACGCAGTATTTT,CASSIAGSGSADTQYF